This T cell receptor beta chain appears in the sequencing data of a study of monozygotic twins with inflammatory bowel disease. Per the germline V gene, CDR1 is LGHDT and CDR2 is YNNKEL (reference sequence). This CDR3 has 12 residues. TCRdb re-analyzed the 5' RACE reads; it lists each CDR3 protein once, without DNA. Recorded here are approximately 140,000 distinct CDR3 sequences; the top ten clones represent 2% to 2.5%. The rearrangement links TRBV3-1 to TRBJ2-7. The sample taken for sequencing was blood. The TCR comes from a human donor with ulcerative colitis or Crohn's disease, or a healthy co-twin of an affected twin (not recorded which). The CDR3 is CASSQVTAEQYF.